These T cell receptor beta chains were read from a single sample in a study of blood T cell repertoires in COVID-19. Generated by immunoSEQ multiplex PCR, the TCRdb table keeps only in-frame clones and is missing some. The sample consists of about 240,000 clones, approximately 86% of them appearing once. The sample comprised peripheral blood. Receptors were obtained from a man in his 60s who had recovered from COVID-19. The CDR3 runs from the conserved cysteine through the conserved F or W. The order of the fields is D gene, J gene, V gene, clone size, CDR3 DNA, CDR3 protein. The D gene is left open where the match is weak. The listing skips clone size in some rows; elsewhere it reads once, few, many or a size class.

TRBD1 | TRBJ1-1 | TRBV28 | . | TGTGCCAGCAGTTTATCGCATGGCCGACAGGGGCGGATCGAGGCTTTCTTT | CASSLSHGRQGRIEAFF
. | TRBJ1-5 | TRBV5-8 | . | TGTGCCAGCAGCTTGGGGGGGGGCTATCAGCCCCAGCATTTT | CASSLGGGYQPQHF
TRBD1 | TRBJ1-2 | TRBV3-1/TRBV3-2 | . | TGTGCCAGCAGCTGGGACAGCGGATCCTATGGCTACACCTTC | CASSWDSGSYGYTF
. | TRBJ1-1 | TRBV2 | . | TGTGCCAGCCGAGAAAATATGAACACTGAAGCTTTCTTT | CASRENMNTEAFF
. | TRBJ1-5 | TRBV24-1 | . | TGTGCCACCAGTAGGGCAGGGATCAATCAGCCCCAGCATTTT | CATSRAGINQPQHF
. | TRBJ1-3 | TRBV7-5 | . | TGTGCCAGAAGCTTAGGAAGGGGGACTGGAAACACCATATATTTT | CARSLGRGTGNTIYF
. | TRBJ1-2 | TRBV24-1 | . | TGTGCCACCAGTGAGGGGGCAGACTATGGCTACACCTTC | CATSEGADYGYTF
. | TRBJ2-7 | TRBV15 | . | TGTGCCACCAGCAGAGATCCGCGGAAGAGCTCCTACGAGCAGTACTTC | CATSRDPRKSSYEQYF
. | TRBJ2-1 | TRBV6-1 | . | TGTGCCAGCAGTGAACGGTTCGGGACCTACAATGAGCAGTTCTTC | CASSERFGTYNEQFF
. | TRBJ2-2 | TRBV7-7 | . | TGTGCCAGCACCATTCAGGAGGAGCTGTTTTTT | CASTIQEELFF
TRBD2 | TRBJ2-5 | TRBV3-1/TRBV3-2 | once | TGTGCCAGCAGCGAAAGGACTAGCGGGGTAGAGACCCAGTACTTC | CASSERTSGVETQYF
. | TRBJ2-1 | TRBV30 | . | TGTGCCTGGAGTCGAACAGGGCCTGAGCAGTTCTTC | CAWSRTGPEQFF
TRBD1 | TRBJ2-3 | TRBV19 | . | TGTGCCAGTAGTGACAGGGGTGGCACAGATACGCAGTATTTT | CASSDRGGTDTQYF
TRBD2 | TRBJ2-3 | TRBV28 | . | TGTGCCAGCCGTGGCGGGGGGGCCTGGAGCACAGATACGCAGTATTTT | CASRGGGAWSTDTQYF
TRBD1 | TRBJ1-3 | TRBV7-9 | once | TGTGCCAGCAGCTTAATAGGGGGCGCGGTCGCTGGAAACACCATATATTTT | CASSLIGGAVAGNTIYF
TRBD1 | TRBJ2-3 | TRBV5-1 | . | TGCGCCAGCAGAAGATGGGGACAGAGCACAGATACGCAGTATTTT | CASRRWGQSTDTQYF
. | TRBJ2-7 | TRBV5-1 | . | TGCGCCAGCAGCCGTGACAGCTTGTCCTACGAGCAGTACTTC | CASSRDSLSYEQYF
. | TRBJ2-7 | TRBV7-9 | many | TGTGCCAGCAGCCTCGACAGGACTTCTAGCTCCTACGAGCAGTACTTC | CASSLDRTSSSYEQYF